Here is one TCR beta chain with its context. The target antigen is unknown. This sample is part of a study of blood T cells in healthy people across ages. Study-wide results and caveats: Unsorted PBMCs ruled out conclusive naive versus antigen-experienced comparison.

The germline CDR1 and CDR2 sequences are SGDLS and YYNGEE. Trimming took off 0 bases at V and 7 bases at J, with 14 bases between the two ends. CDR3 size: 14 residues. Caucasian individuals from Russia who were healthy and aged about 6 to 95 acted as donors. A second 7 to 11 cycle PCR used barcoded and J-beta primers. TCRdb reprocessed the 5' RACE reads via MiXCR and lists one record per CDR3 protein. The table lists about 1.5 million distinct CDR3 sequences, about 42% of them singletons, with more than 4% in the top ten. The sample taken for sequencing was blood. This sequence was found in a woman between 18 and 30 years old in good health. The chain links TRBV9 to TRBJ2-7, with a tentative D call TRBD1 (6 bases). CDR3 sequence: CASSVAAGVNEQYF. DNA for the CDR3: TGTGCCAGCAGCGTAGCGGCAGGGGTCAATGAGCAGTACTTC.